This entry describes one T cell receptor beta chain. Its antigen is as yet unknown. The CDR3 runs 13 residues. Trimming cost V 10 bases and J 8 bases; bases outside gene matches: 8. Per the germline V gene, CDR1 is SGHTA and CDR2 is FQGNSA. This specimen belongs to a study of response to subunit inactivated influenza vaccine. In TCRdb, the RT-PCR reads were re-called with MiXCR into one record per CDR3 protein. The sample records 700,000 to 800,000 distinct CDR3 sequences, about a fifth being singletons. Study findings and constraints: Authors suggested seasonal influenza vaccinations each recruit few new T cells.

Sequenced material: PBMCs from blood, taken about 5 days after vaccination. This sequence originates from a man aged 50 or older who received an inactivated influenza vaccine. The rearrangement links TRBV7-2 to TRBJ2-1; 10 nucleotides match TRBD1. For the CDR3, the DNA is TGTGCCACCGGACAGGGGGTGGGTCATGAGCAGTTCTTC. Protein: CATGQGVGHEQFF.